The 15 T cell receptor beta chains reported below all come from one sample, sequenced in a study of identical twins. TCRdb analysed the 5' RACE reads with MiXCR anew, one entry per CDR3 protein. The table shows 230,000 or so distinct CDR3 sequences, with about 8% occurring only once. These data also formed part of another study, on yellow fever vaccine responses in identical twins.

The specimen sequenced was CD8+ T cells sorted from blood. These receptors were collected from a woman between 18 and 29 years old in good health.

This clonotype was seen many times. The gene calls are TRBV12-3 or TRBV12-4 and TRBJ2-5, with TRBD1 as a possible D gene (5 bases). The V end lost 3 bases, the J end lost 2 bases, and 7 bases lay between the germline ends. CDR3 length equals 13 residues. This CDR3 reads CASSLTEQETQYF. CDR3 nucleotides: TGTGCCAGCAGTTTGACAGAACAAGAGACCCAGTACTTC.

This clonotype was seen a handful of times. This sequence joins TRBV27 and TRBJ2-1, with D possibly being TRBD2 (6 bases). CDR1 MNHEY and CDR2 SMNVEV come from the germline V gene (reference sequence). CDR3 size: 14 residues. V lost 3 bases to trimming and J lost 4 bases, with 10 bases between them. The DNA for the CDR3 is TGTGCCAGCAGTTTCCGGGGGATGTACAATGAGCAGTTCTTC. This codes for CASSFRGMYNEQFF.

The rearrangement links TRBV2 to TRBJ2-7, with 9 bases lining up with TRBD2. Trimming removed 6 bases from V and 0 bases from J; junction bases left unmatched: 6. CDR1 is SNHLY, CDR2 FYNNEI, per germline. This CDR3 contains 15 residues. Here the CDR3 DNA reads TGTGCCAGCAGACCGGGACTAGCCGCCTCCTACGAGCAGTACTTC. It yields the protein CASRPGLAASYEQYF. The entire variable domain, with the rest obtained from reference TRBV2 and TRBJ2-7, is as follows: EPEVTQTPSHQVTQMGQEVILRCVPISNHLYFYWYRQILGQKVEFLVSFYNNEISEKSEIFDDQFSVERPDGSNFTLKIRSTKLEDSAMYFCASRPGLAASYEQYFGPGTRLTVT.

A few counts support this clonotype. The chain links TRBV12-3 or TRBV12-4 to TRBJ2-2; TRBD1 matches at 11 bases. Trimming at V came to 5 bases and at J to 4 bases, leaving 6 bases not matched to a gene. This CDR3 is 16 amino acids long. The CDR3 sequence is CASSPRGQGATGELFF. The CDR3 bases are TGTGCCAGCAGTCCACGCGGACAGGGGGCCACCGGGGAGCTGTTTTTT.

This clonotype has at least ten counts. This chain joins TRBV10-3 and TRBJ1-4; 7 bases fit TRBD1. J gave up 6 bases and V 3 bases, and 10 bases lay outside the gene matches. The germline CDR1 and CDR2 sequences are ENHRY and SYGVKD. The CDR3 runs to 16 residues. The CDR3 reads CAISDARQGADEKLFF. The CDR3 coding sequence is TGTGCCATCAGTGATGCCCGACAGGGTGCGGATGAAAAACTGTTTTTT.

This clonotype was seen a few times. This rearrangement joins TRBV12-3 or TRBV12-4 to TRBJ1-4, with TRBD1 matching over 7 bases. CDR3 length: 15 residues. The trim removed 5 bases at V and 6 bases at J, leaving 9 bases unmatched. The CDR3: CASSTTGTADEKLFF. In DNA, the CDR3 is TGTGCCAGCAGTACAACCGGGACAGCCGATGAAAAACTGTTTTTT.

This clonotype has just a few counts. The V call is TRBV4-2, the J call TRBJ2-3, with D perhaps TRBD1 or TRBD2 (5 bases each). With 0 bases removed from V and 2 bases from J, the gap between germline ends came to 21 bases. The CDR3 runs 19 residues. Germline values: CDR1 LGHNA, CDR2 YNFKEQ. The CDR3 region is CASSQEVVVEGTFTDTQYF. CDR3 DNA: TGTGCCAGCAGCCAAGAAGTAGTCGTCGAGGGGACCTTCACAGATACGCAGTATTTT.

Details on this clonotype: One base away lies a much larger clone, so this may be a sequencing read error. J is TRBJ2-4 and V is TRBV7-9; 8 positions match TRBD1. Germline CDR1 reads SEHNR; CDR2 reads FQNEAQ (reference sequence). This CDR3 is 16 amino acids long. The CDR3 DNA reads TGTGCCAGCAGCTTACCCGGACAGGGCGCCGAAAACATTCAGAACTTC. This codes for CASSLPGQGAENIQNF.

The chain employs TRBV9 and TRBJ1-1; D is unclear. The V end was cut by 4 bases, the J end by 0 bases, with 13 bases between. Germline CDR1 and CDR2: SGDLS and YYNGEE. This CDR3 region has 15 residues. The CDR3 sequence is CASSPREGLNTEAFF. In nucleotides, the CDR3 is TGTGCCAGCAGCCCGAGGGAGGGCTTGAACACTGAAGCTTTCTTT. Full variable domain (missing parts from reference TRBV9 and TRBJ1-1): DSGVTQTPKHLITATGQRVTLRCSPRSGDLSVYWYQQSLDQGLQFLIQYYNGEERAKGNILERFSAQQFPDLHSELNLSSLELGDSALYFCASSPREGLNTEAFFGQGTRLTVV.

V usage is TRBV7-3 and J usage is TRBJ2-1; 13 nucleotides align to TRBD2. The germline V gene has CDR1 SGHTA and CDR2 FQGTGA. J lost 7 bases, V lost 0 bases, and 3 bases had no gene match. This CDR3 comprises 16 residues. The CDR3: CASSLTGLAGANEQFF. The DNA for the CDR3 is TGTGCCAGCAGCTTAACCGGACTAGCGGGGGCGAATGAGCAGTTCTTC. Full variable domain (outside the CDR3, taken from reference TRBV7-3 and TRBJ2-1): GAGVSQTPSNKVTEKGKYVELRCDPISGHTALYWYRQSLGQGPEFLIYFQGTGAADDSGLPNDRFFAVRPEGSVSTLKIQRTERGDSAVYLCASSLTGLAGANEQFFGPGTRLTVL.

V usage is TRBV10-3 and J usage is TRBJ1-1; 8 bases map to TRBD1. After removal of 0 bases from V and 4 bases from J, the junction contained 10 bases not matched to a gene. CDR1 ENHRY and CDR2 SYGVKD come from the germline V gene. This CDR3 region has 17 residues. CDR3 bases: TGTGCCATCAGTGAGTCGGGGACAGGCGCGGGGAGCACTGAAGCTTTCTTT. Encoded protein: CAISESGTGAGSTEAFF.

The chain links TRBV10-3 to TRBJ2-1; 8 nucleotides match TRBD2. V was pared by 4 bases and J by 3 bases, with 5 bases of the junction left unmatched. CDR3 size: 15 residues. Germline CDR1 is ENHRY and CDR2 is SYGVKD. CDR3: CAISGGLAGYNEQFF. CDR3 nucleotides: TGTGCCATCAGTGGGGGGCTAGCGGGCTACAATGAGCAGTTCTTC.

As to this clonotype: Given a much more abundant clone one base away, this may be a read error. V and J are TRBV28 and TRBJ2-7; D might be TRBD2 (5 bases). CDR1 and CDR2 from the germline V gene are MDHEN and SYDVKM. There are 13 residues in the CDR3. The CDR3 sequence is CASRTGFSYEHYF. The DNA of the CDR3 is TGTGCCAGCAGGACGGGGTTCTCCTACGAGCACTACTTC. The full variable domain, its missing parts supplied by reference TRBV28 and TRBJ2-7, is DVKVTQSSRYLVKRTGEKVFLECVQDMDHENMFWYRQDPGLGLRLIYFSYDVKMKEKGDIPEGYSVSREKKERFSLILESASTNQTSMYLCASRTGFSYEHYFGPGTRLTVT.

The gene calls are TRBV5-5 and TRBJ2-1, with 11 bases aligning to TRBD2. J was trimmed by 7 bases and V by 4 bases; bases with no gene match: 13. CDR1 and CDR2 from the germline V gene are SGHKS and YYEKEE (reference sequence). CDR3 length: 17 amino acids. CDR3 sequence (DNA): TGTGCCAGCAGCCCGGGATTAGCGGGAGGGCTTAGAAATGAGCAGTTCTTC. This gives the protein CASSPGLAGGLRNEQFF.

This clonotype was seen repeatedly, ten times or more. J is TRBJ2-1 and V is TRBV20-1, with 7 nucleotides matching TRBD2. This CDR3 spans 15 amino acids. CDR1 DFQATT and CDR2 SNEGSKA come from the germline V gene (reference sequence). The V segment lost 3 bases and the J segment 5 bases; nucleotides outside the gene matches: 10. CDR3 sequence reads: CSARAVGAGDNEQFF. DNA for the CDR3: TGCAGTGCTAGGGCGGTTGGCGCGGGGGACAATGAGCAGTTCTTC.